One and the same sample provided the 4 T cell receptor beta chains below, sequenced in a study of cytomegalovirus exposure and HLA in healthy donors. The PCR made use of 60 Vbeta and 13 Jbeta primers. The protocol was immunoSEQ multiplex PCR, while the TCRdb copy is restricted to in-frame clones and leaves out a portion. Its table lists over 35,000 clones. Sequencing was performed on PBMCs. The receptors shown here come from a woman in her 30s in good health and CMV-seronegative.

The V gene is TRBV5-1, the J gene TRBJ2-7; 9 nucleotides agree with TRBD2. V was clipped by 0 bases and J by 7 bases; unmatched bases: 8. The V gene's germline CDR1 is SGHRS and CDR2 YFSETQ. The CDR3 covers 15 residues. For the CDR3, the DNA is TGCGCCAGCAGCTTGGTACCGGCGGGAGGGGGGGAGCAGTACTTC. Its translation: CASSLVPAGGGEQYF.

This chain links TRBV29-1 with TRBJ1-2, with TRBD1 as a possible D gene (6 bases). Germline loops: CDR1 SQVTM, CDR2 ANQGSEA. This CDR3 is 14 amino acids long. Trimming left V 5 bases short and J 1 base short, with 14 bases between. CDR3 coding DNA: TGCAGCGTTTTTTTGACAGGATATAACTATGGCTACACCTTC. Translated: CSVFLTGYNYGYTF.

The V gene is TRBV5-1, the J gene TRBJ1-1, with a weak D call TRBD1 (5 bases). Germline CDR1 and CDR2: SGHRS and YFSETQ. V was trimmed by 3 bases and J by 1 base, leaving 13 bases between them. This CDR3 spans 15 amino acids. The CDR3 region is CASSSGDRSNTEAFF. As DNA, the CDR3 is TGCGCCAGCAGCTCGGGCGACAGATCGAACACTGAAGCTTTCTTT.

The V gene is TRBV28, the J gene TRBJ2-1; D unclear. This CDR3 has 13 residues. From germline, CDR1 is MDHEN and CDR2 SYDVKM. Trimming pared 8 bases from V and 3 bases from J, leaving 11 bases between. Here the CDR3 DNA reads TGTGCCAGCTTTAGCAACCTCTACAATGAGCAGTTCTTC. Translated: CASFSNLYNEQFF.